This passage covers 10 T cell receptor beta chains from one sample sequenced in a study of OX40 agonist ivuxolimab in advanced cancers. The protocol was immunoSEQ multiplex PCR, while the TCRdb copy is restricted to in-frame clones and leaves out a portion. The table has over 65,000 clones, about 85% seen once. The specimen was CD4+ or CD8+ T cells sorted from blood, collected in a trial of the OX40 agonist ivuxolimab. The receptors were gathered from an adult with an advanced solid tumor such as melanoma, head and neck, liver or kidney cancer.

CDR3 sequence (DNA): TGTGCCAGCAGCCCCCGAACGGTGGTTGGCGGAGCTTTCTTT. Its protein product is CASSPRTVVGGAFF. The rearrangement links TRBV6-5 to TRBJ1-1, with D unresolved. This CDR3 is 14 amino acids long. With 6 bases removed from V and 10 bases from J, the gap between germline ends came to 21 bases. Germline loops: CDR1 MNHEY, CDR2 SVGAGI.

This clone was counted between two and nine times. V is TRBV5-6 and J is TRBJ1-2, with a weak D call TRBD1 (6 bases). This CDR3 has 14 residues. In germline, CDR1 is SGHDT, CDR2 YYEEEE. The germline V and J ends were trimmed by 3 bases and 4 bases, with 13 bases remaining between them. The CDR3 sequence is CASSWNRAGYGYTF. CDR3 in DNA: TGTGCCAGCAGCTGGAACAGGGCGGGCTATGGCTACACCTTC.

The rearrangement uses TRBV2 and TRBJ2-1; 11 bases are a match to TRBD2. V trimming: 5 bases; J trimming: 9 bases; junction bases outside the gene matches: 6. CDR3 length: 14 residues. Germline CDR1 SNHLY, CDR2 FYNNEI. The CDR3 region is CASSFSGGAPEQFF. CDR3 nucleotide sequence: TGTGCCAGCAGTTTTAGCGGGGGGGCCCCTGAGCAGTTCTTC. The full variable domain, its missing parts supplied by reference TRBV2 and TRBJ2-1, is EPEVTQTPSHQVTQMGQEVILRCVPISNHLYFYWYRQILGQKVEFLVSFYNNEISEKSEIFDDQFSVERPDGSNFTLKIRSTKLEDSAMYFCASSFSGGAPEQFFGPGTRLTVL.

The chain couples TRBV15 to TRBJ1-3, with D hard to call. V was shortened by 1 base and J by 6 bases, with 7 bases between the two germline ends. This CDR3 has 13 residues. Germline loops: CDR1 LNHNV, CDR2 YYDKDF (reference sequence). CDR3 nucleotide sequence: TGTGCCACCAGCAGAGCTACAGAAAACACCATATATTTT. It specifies CATSRATENTIYF.

The CDR3 loop reads CASTAGDRYTGELFF. CDR3 DNA: TGTGCCAGCACCGCAGGGGACAGATACACCGGGGAGCTGTTTTTT. V usage is TRBV27 and J usage is TRBJ2-2; 7 bases are shared with TRBD1. The V gene's germline CDR1 is MNHEY and CDR2 SMNVEV (reference sequence). The length of the CDR3 is 15 residues. V was clipped by 7 bases and J by 3 bases; unmatched bases: 8.

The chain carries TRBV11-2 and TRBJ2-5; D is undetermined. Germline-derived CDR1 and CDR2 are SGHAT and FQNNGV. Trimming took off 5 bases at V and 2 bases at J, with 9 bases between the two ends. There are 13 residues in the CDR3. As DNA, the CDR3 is TGTGCCAGCAGCCAAGACTTGCAAGAGACCCAGTACTTC. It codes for CASSQDLQETQYF.

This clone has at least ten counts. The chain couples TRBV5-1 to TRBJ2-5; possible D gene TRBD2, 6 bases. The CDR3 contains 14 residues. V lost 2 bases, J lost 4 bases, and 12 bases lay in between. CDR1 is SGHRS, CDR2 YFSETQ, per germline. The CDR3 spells CASSFGGLRETQYF. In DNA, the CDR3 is TGCGCCAGCAGCTTTGGGGGGTTAAGAGAGACCCAGTACTTC.

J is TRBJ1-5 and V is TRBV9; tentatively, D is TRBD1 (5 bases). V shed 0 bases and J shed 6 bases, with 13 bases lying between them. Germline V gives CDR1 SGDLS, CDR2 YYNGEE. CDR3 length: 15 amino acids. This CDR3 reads CASSVGDGRSQPQHF. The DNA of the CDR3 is TGTGCCAGCAGCGTAGGGGACGGACGAAGTCAGCCCCAGCATTTT.

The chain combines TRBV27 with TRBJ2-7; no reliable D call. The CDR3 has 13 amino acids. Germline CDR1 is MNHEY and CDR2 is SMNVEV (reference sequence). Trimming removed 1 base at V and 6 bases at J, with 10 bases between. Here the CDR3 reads CASSLFPVREQYF. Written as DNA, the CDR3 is TGTGCCAGCAGTTTATTCCCAGTCCGCGAGCAGTACTTC.

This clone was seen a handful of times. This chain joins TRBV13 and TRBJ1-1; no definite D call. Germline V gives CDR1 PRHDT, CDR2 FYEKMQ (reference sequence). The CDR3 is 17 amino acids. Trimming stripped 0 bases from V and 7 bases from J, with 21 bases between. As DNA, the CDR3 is TGTGCCAGCAGCTTAGGCCCGGGCCTCCGCCCACCCCTTGAAGCTTTCTTT. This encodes CASSLGPGLRPPLEAFF.